This TCR beta chain emerged from a study of CD8+CD57+ T cells in acquired aplastic anemia. Background on the study: When averaged, DNA from sorted CD4+ and CD8+ cells came to 3 to 4 ug. The study's findings and limits: Researchers report that fewer than 30 CD8+ CDR3 sequences appeared in both patients and controls.

CD8+CD57+ cell expansion, shown by flow cytometry, had occurred in the patients selected for sequencing. All patients had severe acquired aplastic anemia. Blood came from patients not yet given any therapy. TCR beta VDJ and CDR3 were profiled, and genomic DNA was the template. TCRdb passed the reads through MiXCR, listing each CDR3 protein once. The data contain roughly 200,000 distinct CDR3 sequences, roughly 65% of them seen just once; the ten biggest clones take up about 42%. The CDR3 is 14 residues long. The germline V gene encodes CDR1 SGHTA and CDR2 FQGNSA. With regard to this clonotype: Its antigen is currently unknown. At one end the junction does not follow the germline gene, possibly because of a read error.

Sequences were obtained from sorted CD4+, CD8+, or CD8+CD57+ T cells (not recorded which) from PBMCs. This receptor was identified in a human donor with aplastic anemia. The V and J genes are TRBV7-2 and TRBJ2-3; D gene ambiguous. The CDR3: CASSLQAATDTQYF. The CDR3 bases are TGCGCCAGCAGCTTGCAGGCAGCCACAGATACGCAGTATTTT.